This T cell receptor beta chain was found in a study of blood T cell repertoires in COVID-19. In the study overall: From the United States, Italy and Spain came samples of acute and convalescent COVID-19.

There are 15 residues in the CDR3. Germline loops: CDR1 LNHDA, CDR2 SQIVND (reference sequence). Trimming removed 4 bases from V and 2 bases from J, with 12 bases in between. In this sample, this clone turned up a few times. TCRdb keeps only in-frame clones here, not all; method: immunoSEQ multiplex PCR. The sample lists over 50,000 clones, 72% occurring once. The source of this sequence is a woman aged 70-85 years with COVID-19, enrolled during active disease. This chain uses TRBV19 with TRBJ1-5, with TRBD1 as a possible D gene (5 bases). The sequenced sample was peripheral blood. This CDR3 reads CASSKGPSRNQPQHF. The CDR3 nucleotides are TGTGCCAGTAGTAAGGGGCCCTCCCGCAATCAGCCCCAGCATTTT. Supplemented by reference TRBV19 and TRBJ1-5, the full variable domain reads DGGITQSPKYLFRKEGQNVTLSCEQNLNHDAMYWYRQDPGQGLRLIYYSQIVNDFQKGDIAEGYSVSREKKESFPLTVTSAQKNPTAFYLCASSKGPSRNQPQHFGDGTRLSIL.